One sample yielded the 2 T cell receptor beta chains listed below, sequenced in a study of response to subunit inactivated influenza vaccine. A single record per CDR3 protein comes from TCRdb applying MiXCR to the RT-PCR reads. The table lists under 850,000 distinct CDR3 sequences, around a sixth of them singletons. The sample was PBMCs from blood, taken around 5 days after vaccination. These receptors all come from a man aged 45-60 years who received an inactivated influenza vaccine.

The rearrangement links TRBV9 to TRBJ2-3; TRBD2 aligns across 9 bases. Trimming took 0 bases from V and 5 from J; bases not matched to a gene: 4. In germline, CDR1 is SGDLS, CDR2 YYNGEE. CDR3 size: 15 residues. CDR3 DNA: TGTGCCAGCAGCGTAGCCTCTAGCGGGGTAGATACGCAGTATTTT. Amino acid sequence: CASSVASSGVDTQYF.

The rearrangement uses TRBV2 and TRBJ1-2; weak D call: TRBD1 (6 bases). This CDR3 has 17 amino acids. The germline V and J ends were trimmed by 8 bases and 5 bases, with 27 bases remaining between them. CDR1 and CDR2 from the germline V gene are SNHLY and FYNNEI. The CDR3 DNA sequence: TGTGCCAGCGGTTATGGGGATGAGGACAGCGCGAAGTATGGCTACACCTTC. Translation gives CASGYGDEDSAKYGYTF.